This record covers a single T cell receptor (beta chain). Trimming removed 4 bases from V and 0 bases from J; junction bases left unmatched: 6. The germline gives CDR1 SGHDT, CDR2 YYEEEE. The CDR3 has 16 amino acids. Time point in this sample: blood from clinic visit 5 months post-surgery; TSC patient then seizure free. This sample was included in a study of brain T cells in children with intractable seizures. Data came from immunoSEQ multiplex PCR; TCRdb stores just in-frame clones and leaves some out. The sample records under 400,000 clones, 93% being singletons. V is TRBV5-6 and J is TRBJ1-4; 7 bases are shared with TRBD1. Sample: peripheral blood, taken 4 to 6 months after surgery. The TCR comes from a boy in the first two years of life with tuberous sclerosis and intractable seizures. CDR3 coding DNA: TGTGCCAGCAGCCTTCGACAGGGTTCAACTAATGAAAAACTGTTTTTT. Residues: CASSLRQGSTNEKLFF.